This T cell receptor beta chain was sequenced in a study of CD8+CD57+ T cells in acquired aplastic anemia. In the study overall: Sorted CD4+ plus CD8+ cells gave DNA averaging roughly 3 ug.

V was pared by 4 bases and J by 4 bases, with 9 bases of the junction left unmatched. CDR1 MNHEY and CDR2 SMNVEV come from the germline V gene (reference sequence). The CDR3 has 16 residues. Flow cytometry had shown expanded CD8+CD57+ cells in the patients chosen for sequencing. It was genomic DNA that served as the template for profiling TCR beta VDJ and CDR3. A single record per CDR3 protein comes from TCRdb applying MiXCR to the reads. The repertoire holds 120,000 or so distinct CDR3 sequences, with over 30% as singletons. This clonotype was detected ten times or more. The V and J genes are TRBV27 and TRBJ2-3; 9 positions match TRBD1. The TCR was taken from a human donor with aplastic anemia. Material for sequencing was sorted CD4+, CD8+, or CD8+CD57+ T cells (not recorded which) from PBMCs. CDR3 in DNA: TGTGCCAGCAGTTCCCACGGGACAGGGACGTCAGATACGCAGTATTTT. Its protein is CASSSHGTGTSDTQYF.